The sequence of this TCR beta chain was determined in a study of T cells in localized non-small cell lung cancer. Study results and limitations: T cell clonality was highest in uninvolved adjacent lung, above tumor. Heterogeneity cannot be ruled out, as sequencing used one tumor region only. The study detected a median roughly 57 of the top 100 tumor clones in adjacent lung.

The protocol was immunoSEQ multiplex PCR, while the TCRdb copy is restricted to in-frame clones and leaves out a portion. The data show about 59,000 clones, around 90% seen once. The CDR3 extends over 15 amino acids. The germline V and J ends were trimmed by 4 bases and 0 bases, with 11 bases remaining between them. CDR1 is SGDLS, CDR2 YYNGEE, per germline. As for this clone: As yet, its antigen is unknown.

This clonotype was sampled from a man aged 40-75 years with stage I squamous cell lung carcinoma. This sequence joins TRBV9 and TRBJ2-1; tentatively, D is TRBD2 (6 bases). Sequences were derived from peripheral blood, sampled before any cancer treatment. CDR3 in amino acids: CASSPAGSSYNEQFF. The CDR3 DNA reads TGTGCCAGCAGCCCCGCGGGAAGCTCCTACAATGAGCAGTTCTTC.